A selection of T cell receptor beta chains follows, all from one sample in a study of blood T cells in healthy people across ages. TCRdb re-derived calls from the 5' RACE reads in MiXCR, one entry per CDR3 protein. The data contain roughly 800,000 distinct CDR3 sequences, around 34% of them singletons. The sample was blood. The receptors originated from a man between 18 and 35 years old in good health. Each CDR3 is given without its conserved first and last residue. The order of the fields is CDR3 protein, J gene, CDR3 length, V gene.

ASSQPWGGQGAVGYT,TRBJ1-2,15,TRBV4-2
SARERETQF,TRBJ2-1,9,TRBV20-1
SVRGQGGGYT,TRBJ1-2,10,TRBV29-1
ATTIGTVIKQPQH,TRBJ1-5,13,TRBV6-1
ASSGTSGSANEQF,TRBJ2-1,13,TRBV2
ASRTGTGGKKLF,TRBJ1-4,12,TRBV27
ASSSTGGAYNSPLH,TRBJ1-6,14,TRBV6-2/TRBV6-3
ATSRDPIIPRISTDTQY,TRBJ2-3,17,TRBV15
ASSLGQGLEEQY,TRBJ2-7,12,TRBV5-1
ASSPPSSSEKLF,TRBJ1-4,12,TRBV18
SARVFLGQVSNEQF,TRBJ2-1,14,TRBV20-1
ASSFQREQETQF,TRBJ2-1,12,TRBV7-2
ASSQDMGSQY,TRBJ2-5,10,TRBV4-1
ASSQETGALYQPQH,TRBJ1-5,14,TRBV4-2
SASGTSGGRGYNEQY,.,15,TRBV20-1
SVRPGTGVNYGYT,TRBJ1-2,13,TRBV29-1
ASIRAGADNQPQH,TRBJ1-5,13,TRBV6-1
ASSERGLLNTEAF,TRBJ1-1,13,TRBV7-2
ASSFEAVPVPDTQY,TRBJ2-3,14,TRBV12-3/TRBV12-4
ASSDGQAHSYEQY,TRBJ2-7,13,TRBV2
ASSKGGTSGGSSYEQY,TRBJ2-7,16,TRBV21-1
ASSQKGSNQPQH,TRBJ1-5,12,TRBV27
ASRGIQPNQPQH,TRBJ1-5,12,TRBV27
SARVGEPNSPLH,TRBJ1-6,12,TRBV20-1
ASRPGYNYGYT,TRBJ1-2,11,TRBV27
ASRPSGGSNQPQH,TRBJ1-5,13,TRBV5-1
ASSQDMAFGYT,TRBJ1-2,11,TRBV3-1
ASSRPSTSGGSIDTQY,TRBJ2-3,16,TRBV7-2
ASSLATDPYGYT,TRBJ1-2,12,TRBV6-2/TRBV6-3
ASSLGRTAGNTIY,TRBJ1-3,13,TRBV7-7
ASSGGSTGTDTQY,TRBJ2-3,13,TRBV7-2